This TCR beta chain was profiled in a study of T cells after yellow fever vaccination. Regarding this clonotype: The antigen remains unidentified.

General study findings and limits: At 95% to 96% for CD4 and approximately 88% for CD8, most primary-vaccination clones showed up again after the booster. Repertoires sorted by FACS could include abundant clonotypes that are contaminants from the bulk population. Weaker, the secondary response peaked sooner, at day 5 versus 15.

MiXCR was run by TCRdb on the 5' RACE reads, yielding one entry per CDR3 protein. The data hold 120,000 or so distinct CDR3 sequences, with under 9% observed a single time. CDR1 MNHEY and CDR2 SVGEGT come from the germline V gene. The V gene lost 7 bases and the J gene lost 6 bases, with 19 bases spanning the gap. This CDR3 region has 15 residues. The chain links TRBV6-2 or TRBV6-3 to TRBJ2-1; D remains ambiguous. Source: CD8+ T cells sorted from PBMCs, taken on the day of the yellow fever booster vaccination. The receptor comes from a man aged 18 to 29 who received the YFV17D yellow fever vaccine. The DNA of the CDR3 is TGTGCCAGCACCCTTGGCCCTAGGGTCATCAATGAGCAGTTCTTC. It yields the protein CASTLGPRVINEQFF.